This T cell receptor beta chain was identified in a study of human T cells and chemical hapten exposure. Study overall: During the roughly 25-week study period, patients had diphenylcyclopropenone applied to the scalp every week. Readings were taken at 6 days from patch tests that had applied 0.01% DPC to the upper back.

Stated time point: pre-sensitization, week 0. Treatment in this sample: therapeutic diphenylcyclopropenone sensitization with weekly scalp DPC. Each CDR3 protein gets one entry after TCRdb re-called the RACE reads with MiXCR. The table includes a few hundred thousand distinct CDR3 sequences, approximately 5.8% detected once. The CDR3 has 14 amino acids. Germline-derived CDR1 and CDR2 are SGHRS and YFSETQ. The ends were cut back, 1 base at V and 0 bases at J, with 7 bases in the middle. The receptor was isolated from a young woman with alopecia areata. Some clones in this sample may be carry-over from other donors' samples. The material was whole blood, obtained in connection with sensitization to the hapten diphenylcyclopropenone (DPC). The chain carries TRBV5-1 and TRBJ1-1, with D unresolved. The DNA for the CDR3 is TGCGCCAGCAGCTTGTCAGGCATGAACACTGAAGCTTTCTTT. It yields the protein CASSLSGMNTEAFF.